The text below deals with one T cell receptor beta chain. Its matching antigen is unknown. Sequencing was performed with immunoSEQ multiplex PCR; in TCRdb, only in-frame clones are kept and a portion is missing. This table holds roughly 120,000 clones, roughly 90% found once. The sample belongs to a study of PD-1 blockade in mismatch repair-deficient tumors. V gave up 2 bases and J gave up 2 bases, with 7 bases separating them. Looked up from germline, CDR1 is SGHVS and CDR2 is FQNEAQ. The CDR3 runs to 13 residues. Every patient had mismatch repair deficiency by PCR or immunohistochemistry. Three pembrolizumab responders had their TCRs sequenced. General study findings and limits: Rapid post-treatment expansion, then contraction, generally preceding radiologic response, marked tumor-resident clones.

The sequence was obtained from an adult with mismatch repair-deficient cancer. Material: peripheral blood, obtained 70 to 73 weeks after starting pembrolizumab. The chain combines TRBV7-8 with TRBJ2-7; D gene uncertain. The CDR3: CASSLNSPYEQYF. CDR3 sequence (DNA): TGTGCCAGCAGCTTAAACTCCCCCTACGAGCAGTACTTC.